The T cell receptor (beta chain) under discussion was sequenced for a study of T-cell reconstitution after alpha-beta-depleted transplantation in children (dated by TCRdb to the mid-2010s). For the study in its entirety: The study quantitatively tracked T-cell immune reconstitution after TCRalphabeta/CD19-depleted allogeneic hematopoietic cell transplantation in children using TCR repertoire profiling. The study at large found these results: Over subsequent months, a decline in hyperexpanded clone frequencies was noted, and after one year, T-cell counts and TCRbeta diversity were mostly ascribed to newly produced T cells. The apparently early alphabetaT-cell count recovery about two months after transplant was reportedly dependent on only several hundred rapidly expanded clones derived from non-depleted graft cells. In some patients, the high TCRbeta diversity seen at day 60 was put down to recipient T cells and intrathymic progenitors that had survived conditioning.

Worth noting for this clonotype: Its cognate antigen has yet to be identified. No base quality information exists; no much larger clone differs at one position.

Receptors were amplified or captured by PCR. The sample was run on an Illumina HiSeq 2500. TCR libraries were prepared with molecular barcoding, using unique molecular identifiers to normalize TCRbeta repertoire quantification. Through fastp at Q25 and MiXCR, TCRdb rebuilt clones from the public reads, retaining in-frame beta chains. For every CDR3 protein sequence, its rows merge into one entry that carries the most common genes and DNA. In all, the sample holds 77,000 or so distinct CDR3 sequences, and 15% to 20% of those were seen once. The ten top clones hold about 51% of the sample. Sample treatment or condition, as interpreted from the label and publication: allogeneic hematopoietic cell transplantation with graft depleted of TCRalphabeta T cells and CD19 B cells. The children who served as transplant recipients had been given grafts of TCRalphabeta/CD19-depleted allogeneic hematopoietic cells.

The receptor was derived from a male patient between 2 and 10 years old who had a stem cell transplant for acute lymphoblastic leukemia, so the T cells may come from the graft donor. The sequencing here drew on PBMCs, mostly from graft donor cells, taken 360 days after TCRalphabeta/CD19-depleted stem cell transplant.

The nucleotide sequence is TGTGCCAGCAGCTTGTATAGTTACAATGAGCAGTTCTTC. It is translated as CASSLYSYNEQFF. The rearranged segments are TRBV5-5 and TRBJ2-1, with no D gene named confidently. Between the V and J ends, shortened by 1 base and 4 bases respectively, the junction contains 6 bases. The CDR3 numbers 13 residues from cysteine through phenylalanine. Only the CDR3 region is kept as DNA, spanning 39 bases read in frame from base 1. CDR1 and CDR2, per the germline V gene (reference sequence), are SGHKS and YYEKEE. Supplemented by the reference TRBV5-5 and TRBJ2-1 proteins around the CDR3, the complete variable domain is DAGVTQSPTHLIKTRGQQVTLRCSPISGHKSVSWYQQVLGQGPQFIFQYYEKEERGRGNFPDRFSARQFPNYSSELNVNALLLGDSALYLCASSLYSYNEQFFGPGTRLTVL.